This T cell receptor (beta chain) was obtained from a study of blood T cell repertoires in COVID-19. Across the whole study: Both acute and convalescent COVID-19 samples were obtained from the United States, Italy and Spain. Nucleic acid was either cDNA or gDNA, and it came from T cells, B-cell-depleted T cells, or PBMCs.

Authors' data handling: Amplification of reference gene primers was used by the study to estimate nucleated cell counts. Method: immunoSEQ multiplex PCR; TCRdb's copy keeps in-frame clones and lacks some. V, J and clone size derive from that table, while D and trimming were established from the DNA sequence. The table lists about 250,000 clones, approximately 85% of them singletons. Participant-reported clinical history was the basis for cohort assignment. The CDR3 consists of 15 residues. In germline, CDR1 is GTSNPN, CDR2 SVGIG (reference sequence). V dropped 2 bases and J dropped 4; count of bases not matched to a gene: 10.

Specimen: PBMCs or T cells enriched from blood (not recorded which). The chain employs TRBV30 and TRBJ1-1, with 7 bases identical to TRBD1. The sequence was obtained from a woman aged 25 to 39 who had recovered from COVID-19. DNA of the CDR3: TGTGCCTGGAGTAAGTGGGGGACAGTCGGCACTGAAGCTTTCTTT. Protein: CAWSKWGTVGTEAFF.